A single sample is the source of the 21 T cell receptor beta chains below, sequenced in a study of T-cell reconstitution after alpha-beta-depleted transplantation in children. Unique molecular identifiers tagged the TCRbeta library. MiXCR, run by TCRdb on the PCR reads, gives a single entry per CDR3 protein. The sample records 170,000 or so distinct CDR3 sequences, 6.5% to 7.5% being singletons. Sequenced here: PBMCs from the stem cell graft donor, sampled from the stem cell graft. Receptors were obtained from a human donor who donated a stem cell graft to a child with Wiskott-Aldrich syndrome.

V and J are TRBV23-1 and TRBJ2-3; D gene unclear. TRBV23-1 is assigned to the ORF class and has an uncertain function. Trimming pared 0 bases from V and 1 base from J, leaving 23 bases between. The CDR3 runs to 20 residues. The CDR3 coding sequence is TGCGCCAGCAGTCAATCGGCTGAAATTAGGAACCCGAACGGCACAGATACGCAGTATTTT. This translates into CASSQSAEIRNPNGTDTQYF.

The sample holds many counts of this clonotype. CDR3 region: CASSLGPGNQPQHF. The CDR3 bases are TGTGCCAGCAGTTTAGGGCCAGGAAACCAGCCCCAGCATTTT. This chain uses TRBV12-3 or TRBV12-4 with TRBJ1-5; D not certain. V gave up 1 base and J gave up 7 bases, with 11 bases separating them. This CDR3 spans 14 amino acids.

In its sample, this clonotype was seen many times. The rearrangement links TRBV10-1 to TRBJ2-2; D remains ambiguous. CDR1 is WNHNN, CDR2 SYGVQD, per germline (reference sequence). V was pared by 3 bases and J by 0 bases, with 8 bases between. This CDR3 comprises 15 residues. CDR3 sequence reads: CASSDHEANTGELFF. The CDR3 DNA reads as TGCGCCAGCAGTGACCACGAAGCGAACACCGGGGAGCTGTTTTTT.

This clonotype was seen many times. V usage is TRBV20-1 and J usage is TRBJ1-1; 9 nucleotides line up with TRBD1. The CDR3 sequence is 14 residues long. In germline, CDR1 is DFQATT, CDR2 SNEGSKA (reference sequence). V lost 0 bases and J lost 8; bases outside the gene matches: 7. CDR3 nucleotides: TGCAGTGCTAGAGAGGGGACAGGGAGAACAGAAGCTTTCTTT. Translated: CSAREGTGRTEAFF.

As concerns this clonotype: A junction boundary mismatches the germline segment, possibly from a read error. The V and J genes are TRBV7-6 and TRBJ2-7; D is perhaps TRBD2 (5 bases). This CDR3 comprises 13 residues. CDR1 and CDR2 from the germline V gene are SGHVS and FNYEAQ. CDR3: CASSSDTKAPIIF. The CDR3 DNA reads TGTGCCAGCAGTAGCGACACGAAAGCGCCGATCATTTTC.

The chain carries TRBV6-5 and TRBJ2-7; D is possibly TRBD1 (5 bases). V gave up 1 base and J gave up 2 bases, with 12 bases separating them. Germline lookup yields CDR1 MNHEY and CDR2 SVGAGI. This CDR3 contains 15 residues. The CDR3, as DNA: TGTGCCAGCAGTTACTGGGCAGGGCTACCCTACGAGCAGTACTTC. Protein: CASSYWAGLPYEQYF.

The table lists this clonotype with many counts. The chain couples TRBV6-1 to TRBJ2-7; D gene unclear. The V end was cut by 6 bases, the J end by 0 bases, with 18 bases between. Germline lookup yields CDR1 MNHNS and CDR2 SASEGT. This CDR3 region has 16 residues. CDR3 sequence: CASSRGGALVSYEQYF. The CDR3 nucleotides are TGTGCCAGCAGCCGTGGTGGAGCGCTAGTCTCCTACGAGCAGTACTTC.

This clonotype was picked up many times. This chain connects TRBV12-3 or TRBV12-4 to TRBJ1-5; TRBD1 is a possible D gene (6 bases). CDR3 length: 17 amino acids. V lost 2 bases to trimming and J lost 2 bases, with 16 bases between them. The CDR3 spells CASSLWGWGAGNQPQHF. The CDR3 bases are TGTGCCAGCAGTTTATGGGGTTGGGGGGCCGGCAATCAGCCCCAGCATTTT.

Turning to this clonotype: Possible read error: a much larger clone is one base away. The V gene is TRBV5-1, the J gene TRBJ2-5; D might be TRBD1 or TRBD2, each matching 5 bases. Germline-derived CDR1 and CDR2 are SGHRS and YFSETQ. The CDR3 loop spans 15 amino acids. In DNA form, the CDR3 reads TGCGCCAGCAGCTTGGCGGGGACGTTACAAGGGACCCAGTACTTC. Residues: CASSLAGTLQGTQYF.

This clonotype was picked up many times. The V and J genes are TRBV6-6 and TRBJ2-1, with unresolved D. This CDR3 is built from 12 residues. The V end was cut by 5 bases, the J end by 4 bases, with 6 bases between. Per the germline V gene, CDR1 is MNHNY and CDR2 is SVGAGI (reference sequence). Here the CDR3 reads CASSPLYNEQFF. Written as DNA, the CDR3 is TGTGCCAGCAGTCCACTATACAATGAGCAGTTCTTC.

This clonotype was detected ten times or more. The CDR3: CASSQDRTSGTQYF. The CDR3 DNA is TGCGCCAGCAGCCAAGATCGGACATCGGGGACCCAGTACTTC. V gene TRBV4-3 combines with J gene TRBJ2-5; tentative D call: TRBD1 (5 bases). The length of the CDR3 is 14 residues. Per germline, CDR1 LGHNA and CDR2 YSLEER. The germline V and J ends were trimmed by 0 bases and 7 bases, with 12 bases remaining between them.

This clonotype appeared many times. The chain has TRBV7-2 and TRBJ2-3; D gene unclear. The germline V and J ends were trimmed by 1 base and 2 bases, with 10 bases remaining between them. The CDR3 extends over 15 amino acids. CDR1 and CDR2 (germline): SGHTA, FQGNSA. In DNA form, the CDR3 reads TGTGCCAGCAGCTTAGTTTTGTGGTCCACAGATACGCAGTATTTT. It specifies CASSLVLWSTDTQYF.

A few counts support this clonotype. V and J are TRBV6-2 or TRBV6-3 and TRBJ2-1; 10 positions agree with TRBD2. The CDR3 is made up of 15 amino acids. The germline gives CDR1 MNHEY, CDR2 SVGEGT. V lost 4 bases to trimming and J lost 8 bases; unmatched junction nucleotides: 8. CDR3 sequence reads: CASSSPSGRTDEQFF. Written as DNA, the CDR3 is TGTGCCAGCAGTTCCCCTAGCGGGAGAACAGATGAGCAGTTCTTC.

This chain connects TRBV3-1 to TRBJ1-1; D not resolved. The CDR3 is 20 residues long. Between the trimmed V and J ends, which lost 3 bases and 0 bases, there was a span of 26 bases. From germline, CDR1 is LGHDT and CDR2 YNNKEL (reference sequence). CDR3 loop: CASSHGLPGGQIVMNTEAFF. The CDR3 DNA follows: TGTGCCAGCAGCCATGGCCTCCCGGGAGGGCAGATTGTAATGAACACTGAAGCTTTCTTT.

This clonotype was seen at least ten times. J is TRBJ1-1 and V is TRBV12-3 or TRBV12-4, with 7 bases identical to TRBD1. The CDR3 length is 12 residues. The V segment lost 3 bases and the J segment 10 bases; nucleotides outside the gene matches: 5. CDR3 DNA sequence: TGTGCCAGCAGTTTGCGGGACAGCAGAGCTTTCTTT. It translates to CASSLRDSRAFF.

This clonotype was observed many times. V usage is TRBV12-3 or TRBV12-4 and J usage is TRBJ2-3, with D tentatively TRBD2 (6 bases). This CDR3 contains 14 residues. The V and J ends lost 6 bases and 1 base respectively, with 11 bases between them. This CDR3 reads CASSPASGTDTQYF. The CDR3 DNA sequence: TGTGCCAGCAGCCCCGCTAGCGGCACAGATACGCAGTATTTT.

This clonotype appeared many times. CDR3 residues: CSASPGIADTQYF. The DNA of the CDR3 is TGCAGTGCTAGTCCGGGTATCGCAGATACGCAGTATTTT. V gene TRBV20-1 combines with J gene TRBJ2-3, with D hard to call. The CDR3 is made up of 13 amino acids. V was shortened by 3 bases and J by 4 bases, with 11 bases between the two germline ends. Germline V gives CDR1 DFQATT, CDR2 SNEGSKA (reference sequence).

This CDR3 is CASSPLDRGNQPQHF. In nucleotides, the CDR3 is TGTGCCAGCAGCCCTTTGGACAGGGGGAATCAGCCCCAGCATTTT. The V gene is TRBV4-2, the J gene TRBJ1-5; 10 bases are shared with TRBD1. With V trimmed by 4 bases and J by 4 bases, 4 bases remained unmatched. CDR1 and CDR2 (germline): LGHNA, YNFKEQ. The CDR3 is 15 amino acids.

This clonotype has a count of ten or more. The chain couples TRBV6-1 to TRBJ1-4; D not resolved. Germline V lookup: CDR1 MNHNS, CDR2 SASEGT. The V and J ends lost 6 bases and 0 bases respectively, with 8 bases between them. This CDR3 contains 14 residues. The CDR3 reads CASRDLATNEKLFF. The CDR3 region has the DNA TGTGCCAGCAGGGATCTTGCAACTAATGAAAAACTGTTTTTT.

This clonotype was counted a few times. The chain joins TRBV18 to TRBJ2-3; TRBD1 aligns across 9 bases. Unmatched junction bases numbered 15, after V lost 6 bases and J lost 5 bases. This CDR3 has 17 residues. Germline lookup yields CDR1 KGHSH and CDR2 LQKENI. The CDR3 nucleotides read TGTGCCAGCTCCCCAGTCCCGGGACAGGGCGGGCAAGATACGCAGTATTTT. Protein product: CASSPVPGQGGQDTQYF.

This clonotype was seen ten or more times. This rearrangement joins TRBV12-3 or TRBV12-4 to TRBJ1-3; D call uncertain. The CDR3 is 16 amino acids. The germline V and J ends were trimmed by 4 bases and 0 bases, with 13 bases remaining between them. CDR3 sequence reads: CASSSLVGTSGNTIYF. In DNA form, the CDR3 reads TGTGCCAGCAGTTCCCTCGTCGGAACCTCTGGAAACACCATATATTTT.